The 31 T cell receptor beta chains below all came from one sample that was sequenced in a study of monozygotic twins with inflammatory bowel disease. Reanalyzing the 5' RACE reads, TCRdb keeps one entry per CDR3 protein, without DNA. The sample table sets out roughly 160,000 distinct CDR3 sequences. Sequencing was carried out using blood. All receptors come from a human donor with ulcerative colitis or Crohn's disease, or a healthy co-twin of an affected twin (not recorded which).

V usage is TRBV24-1 and J usage is TRBJ1-6; TCRdb reports TRBD1, a call that lacks DNA to check it against. Germline lookup yields CDR1 KGHDR and CDR2 SFDVKD. The CDR3 is 13 residues long. CDR3 residues: CATSEPGNSPLHF.

V gene TRBV7-2 combines with J gene TRBJ2-7; TCRdb outputs TRBD2, but without DNA this stays unchecked. CDR1 is SGHTA, CDR2 FQGNSA, per germline. The CDR3 runs to 14 residues. The CDR3 loop reads CASSLDGGGDNQYF.

V and J are TRBV5-4 and TRBJ2-7; checking the TCRdb D call of TRBD2 is not possible without DNA. The length of the CDR3 is 17 residues. CDR1 is SGHNT and CDR2 is YYREEE in the germline V gene (reference sequence). CDR3: CASSSGQRTSGAYEQYF.

The chain links TRBV20-1 to TRBJ2-3; no DNA is available, so the TRBD2 call from TCRdb remains unchecked. Germline values: CDR1 DFQATT, CDR2 SNEGSKA (reference sequence). The CDR3 covers 16 residues. The chain's CDR3 is CSARGWTRTDTDTQYF.

V gene TRBV2 combines with J gene TRBJ2-2; as DNA is missing, the TRBD1 call by TCRdb cannot be tested. This CDR3 has 16 residues. The germline V gene encodes CDR1 SNHLY and CDR2 FYNNEI. The CDR3 sequence: CASSVPGPLDTGELFF.

The chain recombines TRBV20-1 with TRBJ2-1; TCRdb's D call, TRBD2, is unchecked because there is no DNA. CDR3 length: 16 amino acids. The V gene's germline CDR1 is DFQATT and CDR2 SNEGSKA (reference sequence). CDR3 sequence: CSASSLAGGRYNEQFF.

The gene calls are TRBV7-9 and TRBJ2-5; the TCRdb call, TRBD1, lacks DNA for checking. The CDR3 spans 17 residues. Germline V gene lookup returns CDR1 SEHNR and CDR2 FQNEAQ (reference sequence). The CDR3: CASSLSLQGGSQETQYF.

The V call is TRBV5-1, the J call TRBJ2-7; there is no DNA to check the TCRdb D call of TRBD1. CDR1 and CDR2 (germline): SGHRS, YFSETQ. The CDR3 sequence is 15 residues long. The CDR3: CASSLAGGYSYEQYF.

This chain connects TRBV7-2 to TRBJ2-3; the D call of TRBD1 rests on TCRdb alone, since no DNA is present to check it. This CDR3 region has 15 residues. Germline lookup yields CDR1 SGHTA and CDR2 FQGNSA. The CDR3 here is CASSLRGEGTDTQYF.

The rearrangement links TRBV11-2 to TRBJ2-1. The CDR3 contains 16 residues. CDR1 and CDR2 from the germline V gene are SGHAT and FQNNGV. The CDR3 spells CASSLDGSGIPNEQFF.

V usage is TRBV11-2 and J usage is TRBJ1-2. The CDR3 length is 15 residues. Germline CDR1 is SGHAT and CDR2 is FQNNGV. CDR3 sequence: CASSLDRRSGFGYTF. The full variable domain, rest sourced from reference TRBV11-2 and TRBJ1-2, is EAGVAQSPRYKIIEKRQSVAFWCNPISGHATLYWYQQILGQGPKLLIQFQNNGVVDDSQLPKDRFSAERLKGVDSTLKIQPAKLEDSAVYLCASSLDRRSGFGYTFGSGTRLTVV.

This chain joins TRBV7-2 and TRBJ1-1; TCRdb's D call of TRBD1 is untestable without DNA. Germline CDR1 is SGHTA and CDR2 is FQGNSA. The CDR3 contains 16 residues. CDR3: CASSGRRRIGGTEAFF.

This chain joins TRBV12-3 or TRBV12-4 and TRBJ1-2; TCRdb selects TRBD1, and the lack of DNA leaves this call unchecked. This CDR3 contains 16 residues. The CDR3 region is CASTPYGARGMGGYTF.

The V call is TRBV4-1, the J call TRBJ1-1. Per the germline V gene, CDR1 is MGHRA and CDR2 is YSYEKL. The CDR3 runs to 14 residues. CDR3 region: CASSQGVTNTEAFF.

This chain links TRBV5-1 with TRBJ1-1; TCRdb's D call of TRBD1 is untestable without DNA. The length of the CDR3 is 14 residues. Looked up from germline, CDR1 is SGHRS and CDR2 is YFSETQ. CDR3: CASSQDRGRTEAFF. The whole variable domain, remainder taken from reference TRBV5-1 and TRBJ1-1, is KAGVTQTPRYLIKTRGQQVTLSCSPISGHRSVSWYQQTPGQGLQFLFEYFSETQRNKGNFPGRFSGRQFSNSRSEMNVSTLELGDSALYLCASSQDRGRTEAFFGQGTRLTVV.

The chain is built from TRBV12-3 or TRBV12-4 and TRBJ1-2; the TCRdb call, TRBD1, lacks DNA for checking. The CDR3 loop spans 14 amino acids. This CDR3 is CASTPGHLNYGYTF.

The chain recombines TRBV19 with TRBJ1-5; TCRdb returns TRBD1, unconfirmable since there is no DNA. Germline V gives CDR1 LNHDA, CDR2 SQIVND (reference sequence). The CDR3 has 14 residues. Here the CDR3 reads CASRLQGPGQPQHF.

The chain couples TRBV27 to TRBJ2-7; TCRdb lists TRBD1, though no DNA is available to test this call. There are 14 residues in the CDR3. CDR1 and CDR2 (germline): MNHEY, SMNVEV (reference sequence). The CDR3 sequence is CASSHLDRGNEQYF.

The chain is built from TRBV10-3 and TRBJ1-6; no DNA is available, so the TRBD1 call from TCRdb remains unchecked. Germline V gives CDR1 ENHRY, CDR2 SYGVKD. This CDR3 has 14 amino acids. The CDR3: CAISDGAGGSPLHF.

This CDR3 reads CASSQLSGGGLASSYEQYF. The chain carries TRBV4-1 and TRBJ2-7; TCRdb gives TRBD2 as the D gene, but with no DNA this cannot be confirmed. Germline CDR1 MGHRA, CDR2 YSYEKL. The CDR3 has 19 residues.

The chain employs TRBV6-1 and TRBJ1-4; there is no DNA to check the TCRdb D call of TRBD1. Germline CDR1 MNHNS, CDR2 SASEGT. The CDR3 extends over 15 amino acids. CDR3: CASRPEEGAGEKLFF.

J is TRBJ2-7 and V is TRBV5-5; TCRdb's assignment of TRBD1 cannot be checked, as there is no DNA. This CDR3 contains 12 residues. Germline-derived CDR1 and CDR2 are SGHKS and YYEKEE (reference sequence). The CDR3 loop reads CASSVRGYEQYF.

V usage is TRBV18 and J usage is TRBJ2-3. The CDR3 has 14 residues. Germline CDR1 KGHSH, CDR2 LQKENI. CDR3 protein: CASSPTGVGDTQYF.

This rearrangement joins TRBV28 to TRBJ1-5; TCRdb gives TRBD1 as the D gene, but with no DNA this cannot be confirmed. There are 15 residues in the CDR3. CDR1 and CDR2 (germline): MDHEN, SYDVKM. CDR3 sequence: CASSNVGVSNQPQHF.

The gene calls are TRBV20-1 and TRBJ2-7; TCRdb's D call, TRBD2, is unchecked because there is no DNA. This CDR3 has 15 amino acids. The germline CDR1 and CDR2 sequences are DFQATT and SNEGSKA (reference sequence). The CDR3 protein is CSAREGLAGSYEQYF.

The V gene is TRBV20-1, the J gene TRBJ2-7; TCRdb's D gene call, TRBD1, goes unchecked for lack of DNA. Germline V lookup: CDR1 DFQATT, CDR2 SNEGSKA (reference sequence). This CDR3 is 13 amino acids long. The CDR3 sequence is CSAKGQGSYEQYF.

The V call is TRBV9, the J call TRBJ1-6; TCRdb picks TRBD1, but there is no DNA to check that call. Germline CDR1 and CDR2: SGDLS and YYNGEE. This CDR3 contains 16 residues. CDR3 loop: CASSVGGPVGNSPLHF. The full variable domain, rest sourced from reference TRBV9 and TRBJ1-6, is DSGVTQTPKHLITATGQRVTLRCSPRSGDLSVYWYQQSLDQGLQFLIQYYNGEERAKGNILERFSAQQFPDLHSELNLSSLELGDSALYFCASSVGGPVGNSPLHFGNGTRLTVT.

The rearrangement uses TRBV12-3 or TRBV12-4 and TRBJ2-7; the TCRdb D gene call, TRBD1, has no DNA to confirm it. This CDR3 comprises 15 residues. The CDR3 sequence: CATAQADRGPYEQYF.

The chain recombines TRBV29-1 with TRBJ2-3; TCRdb returns TRBD1, unconfirmable since there is no DNA. The CDR3 runs 16 residues. The germline V gene encodes CDR1 SQVTM and CDR2 ANQGSEA. The chain's CDR3 is CSVERGPGGSTDTQYF.

The V and J genes are TRBV30 and TRBJ1-6. CDR1 and CDR2 (germline): GTSNPN, SVGIG (reference sequence). This CDR3 contains 13 residues. CDR3 protein: CAWSVENDSPLHF.

The chain employs TRBV20-1 and TRBJ1-6. The CDR3 covers 16 residues. Germline CDR1 reads DFQATT; CDR2 reads SNEGSKA (reference sequence). CDR3 protein: CSARKGSGPYNSPLHF.